These 25 T cell receptor beta chains share one sample of origin, sequenced in a study of T cell repertoires in cytomegalovirus infection. For these TCRs, the target antigens are not known. A single record per CDR3 protein comes from TCRdb applying MiXCR to the reads. This sample yields approximately 310,000 distinct CDR3 sequences, of which around 25% are seen a single time; about 14% belongs to the top ten. The sample in question was cultured PBMCs, obtained from culture after CMV antigen stimulation. Source of these receptors: a human donor in good health (CMV status not recorded). Some clones in this sample may be carry-over from other donors' samples.

A few counts support this clonotype. The CDR3 coding sequence is TGTGCCAGCAGCACTCGACAGGGGGATGGAGAGACCCAGTACTTC. It yields the protein CASSTRQGDGETQYF. The chain employs TRBV9 and TRBJ2-5; 9 bases map to TRBD1. V trimming: 4 bases; J trimming: 4 bases; junction bases outside the gene matches: 8. The germline gives CDR1 SGDLS, CDR2 YYNGEE. This CDR3 has 15 amino acids.

There are a few counts of this clonotype. V is TRBV28 and J is TRBJ2-7, with TRBD2 identical over 8 bases. After removal of 9 bases from V and 0 bases from J, the junction contained 16 bases not matched to a gene. The CDR3 has 17 residues. From germline, CDR1 is MDHEN and CDR2 SYDVKM. The CDR3 nucleotides are TGTGCCAGTTCGAACGAAAGGACTAGCAGTAGCTCCTACGAGCAGTACTTC. Translated, it gives CASSNERTSSSSYEQYF.

This clonotype was picked up a small number of times. This sequence joins TRBV24-1 and TRBJ1-2; 9 bases map to TRBD1. The CDR3 is made up of 14 amino acids. Germline assignment: CDR1 KGHDR and CDR2 SFDVKD. V was pared by 4 bases and J by 8 bases, with 7 bases of the junction left unmatched. The CDR3 protein is CATSETGGPGGYTF. CDR3 bases: TGTGCCACCAGTGAGACAGGGGGTCCAGGGGGCTACACCTTC.

The gene calls are TRBV6-2 or TRBV6-3 and TRBJ2-2; TRBD2 might be the D (6 bases). The CDR3 extends over 17 amino acids. With 4 bases removed from V and 5 bases from J, the gap between germline ends came to 20 bases. The germline V gene encodes CDR1 MNHEY and CDR2 SVGEGT. The CDR3 sequence: CASSSPGDARGTGELFF. The CDR3 coding sequence is TGTGCCAGCAGTTCTCCGGGGGACGCCCGGGGGACCGGGGAGCTGTTTTTT.

Only a few counts were recorded for this clonotype. The genes are TRBV7-2 and TRBJ2-1; D uncertain. Trimming cost V 3 bases and J 3 bases, with 9 bases left between them. Germline V gene data show CDR1 as SGHTA and CDR2 as FQGNSA. The CDR3 has 14 residues. The CDR3 region is CASSLGFIYNEQFF. The DNA of the CDR3 is TGTGCCAGCAGCTTGGGATTTATCTACAATGAGCAGTTCTTC.

Many counts were recorded for this clonotype. This chain connects TRBV7-2 to TRBJ2-1; the match to TRBD2 covers 11 bases. The V segment lost 4 bases and the J segment 7 bases; nucleotides outside the gene matches: 9. In germline, CDR1 is SGHTA, CDR2 FQGNSA. The CDR3 sequence is 16 residues long. The CDR3 loop reads CASSSRLAGGWNEQFF. In DNA, the CDR3 is TGTGCCAGCAGCTCCCGCCTAGCGGGAGGCTGGAATGAGCAGTTCTTC. The full variable domain, in which reference TRBV7-2 and TRBJ2-1 provide the parts outside the CDR3, is GAGVSQSPSNKVTEKGKDVELRCDPISGHTALYWYRQSLGQGLEFLIYFQGNSAPDKSGLPSDRFSAERTGGSVSTLTIQRTQQEDSAVYLCASSSRLAGGWNEQFFGPGTRLTVL.

This clonotype showed up just a few times. CDR3 sequence: CASSQVTGTQETQYF. The DNA of the CDR3 is TGTGCCAGCAGCCAAGTGACAGGAACACAAGAGACCCAGTACTTC. V usage is TRBV14 and J usage is TRBJ2-5; a weak D match, TRBD1 (6 bases). V lost 1 base, J lost 2 bases, and 11 bases lay in between. Germline V lookup: CDR1 SGHDN, CDR2 FVKESK. The CDR3 loop spans 15 amino acids.

V gene TRBV11-2 combines with J gene TRBJ1-4; a weak D match, TRBD1 (5 bases). This CDR3 has 14 amino acids. The V gene lost 3 bases and the J gene lost 6 bases, with 11 bases spanning the gap. CDR1 and CDR2 (germline): SGHAT, FQNNGV. CDR3 in amino acids: CASSLMGVDEKLFF. The CDR3 nucleotides read TGTGCCAGCAGCTTGATGGGGGTGGATGAAAAACTGTTTTTT. The full variable domain, rest sourced from reference TRBV11-2 and TRBJ1-4, is EAGVAQSPRYKIIEKRQSVAFWCNPISGHATLYWYQQILGQGPKLLIQFQNNGVVDDSQLPKDRFSAERLKGVDSTLKIQPAKLEDSAVYLCASSLMGVDEKLFFGSGTQLSVL.

In this sample, this clonotype turned up a few times. The chain is built from TRBV19 and TRBJ2-1, with D possibly called TRBD1 or TRBD2 (5 bases each). Germline CDR1 and CDR2: LNHDA and SQIVND (reference sequence). This CDR3 spans 13 amino acids. Trimming shortened V by 4 bases and J by 4 bases, and 8 bases separated the two germline ends. CDR3: CASSRDAYNEQFF. CDR3 sequence (DNA): TGTGCCAGTAGTAGGGACGCTTACAATGAGCAGTTCTTC.

The rearrangement uses TRBV4-3 and TRBJ1-1; D uncertain. Trimming took 3 bases from V and 4 from J, leaving 9 bases between them. In germline, CDR1 is LGHNA, CDR2 YSLEER. The CDR3 runs to 13 residues. Written as DNA, the CDR3 is TGCGCCAGCAGCCATAGAGAGGGCACTGAAGCTTTCTTT. It translates to CASSHREGTEAFF.

This clonotype occurred many times. This chain connects TRBV7-2 to TRBJ2-1, with a tentative D call TRBD1 (5 bases). V was trimmed by 1 base and J by 7 bases, leaving 14 bases between them. The CDR3 sequence is 15 residues long. CDR1 is SGHTA and CDR2 is FQGNSA in the germline V gene. CDR3 DNA sequence: TGTGCCAGCAGCTTAGATGGGGCCTCTTATAATGAGCAGTTCTTC. This codes for CASSLDGASYNEQFF.

This rearrangement joins TRBV20-1 to TRBJ2-3, with 7 nucleotides matching TRBD2. The germline CDR1 and CDR2 sequences are DFQATT and SNEGSKA (reference sequence). With V trimmed by 7 bases and J by 1 base, 17 bases remained unmatched. The CDR3 sequence is 17 residues long. The CDR3 bases are TGCAGTGTCGCGGGGAGCGGGACGAATTTTGGCACAGATACGCAGTATTTT. Translated, it gives CSVAGSGTNFGTDTQYF.

Only a few counts were recorded for this clonotype. The rearrangement joins TRBV19 to TRBJ1-2; D possibly corresponds to TRBD1 (6 bases). The CDR3 loop spans 12 amino acids. Germline CDR1 and CDR2: LNHDA and SQIVND (reference sequence). V was clipped by 6 bases and J by 7 bases, with 12 bases between them. CDR3 residues: CASRTGSFGYTF. CDR3 nucleotides: TGTGCCAGTAGAACAGGGAGTTTTGGCTACACCTTC. Using reference TRBV19 and TRBJ1-2 for the parts outside the CDR3, the full variable domain is DGGITQSPKYLFRKEGQNVTLSCEQNLNHDAMYWYRQDPGQGLRLIYYSQIVNDFQKGDIAEGYSVSREKKESFPLTVTSAQKNPTAFYLCASRTGSFGYTFGSGTRLTVV.

This clonotype appeared a single time. The J gene is TRBJ2-3, the V gene TRBV12-3 or TRBV12-4, with D hard to call. Trimming took 5 bases from V and 12 from J, leaving 21 bases between them. The length of the CDR3 is 14 residues. CDR3 sequence: CASSQGNRYLSQYF. The CDR3 coding sequence is TGTGCCAGCAGTCAAGGAAACCGGTATTTGTCACAGTATTTT.

The rearrangement links TRBV20-1 to TRBJ2-7; TRBD2 agrees at 10 bases. The CDR3 is 13 amino acids. The germline V gene has CDR1 DFQATT and CDR2 SNEGSKA (reference sequence). V lost 8 bases, J lost 2 bases, and 6 bases stayed unmatched. CDR3 in amino acids: CSFIAGGAYEQYF. In nucleotides, the CDR3 is TGCAGTTTTATAGCGGGAGGCGCCTACGAGCAGTACTTC.

This clonotype has just one count. CDR3 DNA: TGTGCCAGCAGTTACGACAGGGGCTACGAGCAGTACGTC. Its translation: CASSYDRGYEQYV. J is TRBJ2-7 and V is TRBV6-5; TRBD1 aligns across 8 bases. CDR1 is MNHEY, CDR2 SVGAGI, per germline. Losses at the gene ends were 2 bases for V and 3 bases for J; bases not matched to a gene: 0. The CDR3 runs to 13 residues.

CDR3 amino acids: CASSGGLAGVSDTQYF. The CDR3, as DNA: TGTGCCAGCAGCGGGGGGCTAGCGGGAGTCTCAGATACGCAGTATTTT. This chain joins TRBV5-4 and TRBJ2-3, with 10 bases fitting TRBD2. Germline CDR1 is SGHNT and CDR2 is YYREEE (reference sequence). Unmatched junction bases numbered 9, after V lost 4 bases and J lost 4 bases. This CDR3 is 16 amino acids long.

Only a few counts were recorded for this clonotype. The V gene is TRBV18, the J gene TRBJ1-2; D is undetermined. Germline CDR1 reads KGHSH; CDR2 reads LQKENI. V dropped 1 base and J dropped 8 bases, with 11 bases sitting between them. The CDR3 runs 13 residues. The CDR3 here is CASSPLGEHGYTF. Here the CDR3 DNA reads TGTGCCAGCTCACCACTTGGGGAGCACGGCTACACCTTC.

This clonotype has ten or more counts. V gene TRBV12-3 or TRBV12-4 combines with J gene TRBJ1-2; no firm D call. Between the trimmed V and J ends, which lost 6 bases and 8 bases, there was a span of 16 bases. The CDR3 extends over 13 amino acids. The CDR3 here is CASRHNLGGGYTF. The CDR3 DNA follows: TGTGCCAGCAGACATAATTTAGGAGGAGGCTACACCTTC.

The V gene is TRBV15, the J gene TRBJ2-3; a possible D gene is TRBD2 (7 bases). Trimming cost V 6 bases and J 6 bases, with 22 bases left between them. The CDR3 is 16 amino acids. Germline V CDR1 and CDR2: LNHNV, YYDKDF (reference sequence). CDR3 protein: CATRGPSGTTRDTQYF. CDR3 bases: TGTGCCACCAGGGGTCCGAGCGGGACAACCCGGGATACGCAGTATTTT.

This rearrangement joins TRBV12-3 or TRBV12-4 to TRBJ2-1; 7 bases line up with TRBD2. Unmatched junction bases numbered 18, after V lost 4 bases and J lost 9 bases. The CDR3 length is 17 residues. Here the CDR3 reads CASSSGLRREPRGEQFF. The CDR3 nucleotides are TGTGCCAGCAGTTCGGGGTTAAGGCGGGAGCCCCGGGGTGAGCAGTTCTTC.

This chain joins TRBV7-2 and TRBJ2-7; D perhaps matches TRBD1 (6 bases). Trimming took 1 base from V and 2 from J, leaving 18 bases between them. The CDR3 is 17 residues long. The germline CDR1 and CDR2 sequences are SGHTA and FQGNSA. CDR3 loop: CASSLGVGQRTTYEQYF. DNA for the CDR3: TGTGCCAGCAGCTTAGGCGTAGGACAGAGAACAACCTACGAGCAGTACTTC.

This chain joins TRBV7-9 and TRBJ1-1; D may be TRBD1 (6 bases). This CDR3 is built from 16 residues. Germline V lookup: CDR1 SEHNR, CDR2 FQNEAQ (reference sequence). The V end lost 1 base, the J end lost 2 bases, and 14 bases lay between the germline ends. CDR3 coding DNA: TGTGCCAGCAGCTTAGGGGAGGGGGTAGCCAACACTGAAGCTTTCTTT. Translated: CASSLGEGVANTEAFF. The whole variable domain, filled in from reference TRBV7-9 and TRBJ1-1, reads DTGVSQNPRHKITKRGQNVTFRCDPISEHNRLYWYRQTLGQGPEFLTYFQNEAQLEKSRLLSDRFSAERPKGSFSTLEIQRTEQGDSAMYLCASSLGEGVANTEAFFGQGTRLTVV.

This clonotype was seen repeatedly, ten times or more. The chain has TRBV7-2 and TRBJ2-2; D remains ambiguous. In germline, CDR1 is SGHTA, CDR2 FQGNSA. This CDR3 is 16 amino acids long. The V end was cut by 2 bases, the J end by 3 bases, with 13 bases between. The chain's CDR3 is CASSLRVRVYTGELFF. CDR3 nucleotides: TGTGCCAGCAGCTTACGCGTGAGAGTCTACACCGGGGAGCTGTTTTTT.

The gene calls are TRBV7-3 and TRBJ2-5; 8 nucleotides agree with TRBD2. The CDR3 spans 16 residues. V was clipped by 2 bases and J by 5 bases; unmatched bases: 10. Germline V gene data show CDR1 as SGHTA and CDR2 as FQGTGA. Written as DNA, the CDR3 is TGTGCCAGCAGCTTAGGACTAGCAGGCGGCTACGAGACCCAGTACTTC. This codes for CASSLGLAGGYETQYF.